Below are 16 T cell receptor beta chains sequenced from a single sample in a study of blood T cell repertoires in COVID-19. Produced via immunoSEQ multiplex PCR; TCRdb's table is partial and in-frame only. The sample has around 500,000 clones; around nine tenths are singletons. Sequencing used PBMCs or T cells enriched from blood (not recorded which). The receptors were gathered from a woman between 55 and 75 years old who had recovered from COVID-19.

The chain employs TRBV7-2 and TRBJ2-5, with a possible D match to TRBD2 (5 bases). V dropped 0 bases and J dropped 5 bases, with 10 bases sitting between them. The V gene's germline CDR1 is SGHTA and CDR2 FQGNSA. The CDR3 spans 14 residues. The CDR3 spells CASSLALRAETQYF. DNA for the CDR3: TGTGCCAGCAGCTTAGCGCTGAGGGCCGAGACCCAGTACTTC.

The chain couples TRBV19 to TRBJ1-1; D uncertain. The CDR3 loop spans 16 amino acids. Germline CDR1 and CDR2: LNHDA and SQIVND (reference sequence). V lost 2 bases and J 5 bases, leaving 18 bases between the germline ends. CDR3 residues: CASSIPMTDLGTEAFF. CDR3 in DNA: TGTGCCAGTAGTATACCCATGACGGACTTGGGGACTGAAGCTTTCTTT.

The rearrangement uses TRBV5-4 and TRBJ2-3; 12 nucleotides align to TRBD2. The germline gives CDR1 SGHNT, CDR2 YYREEE (reference sequence). Unmatched junction bases numbered 5, after V lost 4 bases and J lost 2 bases. The CDR3 is made up of 16 amino acids. Written as DNA, the CDR3 is TGTGCCAGCAGCATAGGACTAGCGGGGTTCACAGATACGCAGTATTTT. It yields the protein CASSIGLAGFTDTQYF.

This clone was counted between two and nine times. V gene TRBV19 combines with J gene TRBJ1-1; possibly TRBD1 for D (6 bases). In germline, CDR1 is LNHDA, CDR2 SQIVND (reference sequence). V lost 5 bases to trimming and J lost 11 bases, with 12 bases between them. The CDR3 is 11 residues long. The DNA for the CDR3 is TGTGCCAGTAGTGACAGGTTGGAGGCTTTCTTT. Translating gives CASSDRLEAFF.

This clone was recorded only once. The gene calls are TRBV18 and TRBJ1-1, with TRBD1 matching 7 bases. This CDR3 contains 14 residues. J lost 1 base, V lost 5 bases, and 4 bases had no gene match. The germline gives CDR1 KGHSH, CDR2 LQKENI. CDR3 sequence reads: CASSAGQKNTEAFF. The CDR3 DNA follows: TGTGCCAGCTCAGCGGGACAGAAGAACACTGAAGCTTTCTTT.

The rearrangement links TRBV6-5 to TRBJ2-7, with 7 bases that match TRBD1. With 6 bases clipped from V and 0 bases from J, the junction kept 5 bases outside the gene matches. Germline CDR1 MNHEY, CDR2 SVGAGI. The CDR3 length is 14 residues. DNA for the CDR3: TGTGCCAGCAGAGGGGGCTTACTCTCCTACGAGCAGTACTTC. It yields the protein CASRGGLLSYEQYF.

The chain couples TRBV11-2 to TRBJ2-3; 9 bases are shared with TRBD2. Germline V CDR1 and CDR2: SGHAT, FQNNGV. The CDR3 extends over 18 amino acids. V was clipped by 5 bases and J by 5 bases; unmatched bases: 17. The DNA of the CDR3 is TGTGCCAGCAGCATTAGGATTTCGGCGGGGGGGCCGGGAGATACGCAGTATTTT. Residues: CASSIRISAGGPGDTQYF.

Points on this clone: This CDR3 is also generated by other DNA sequences in the sample. The chain combines TRBV5-4 with TRBJ1-2; 7 nucleotides match TRBD1. Unmatched junction bases numbered 0, after V lost 2 bases and J lost 8 bases. This CDR3 contains 11 residues. Germline V gives CDR1 SGHNT, CDR2 YYREEE (reference sequence). CDR3 nucleotides: TGTGCCAGCAGCTTACAGGGGGGCTACACCTTC. Its translation: CASSLQGGYTF.

The V and J genes are TRBV9 and TRBJ2-3, with TRBD1 identical over 8 bases. V was pared by 1 base and J by 3 bases, with 4 bases of the junction left unmatched. The CDR3 extends over 15 amino acids. The germline gives CDR1 SGDLS, CDR2 YYNGEE. The CDR3 spells CASSVQGAWTDTQYF. CDR3 nucleotides: TGTGCCAGCAGCGTACAGGGGGCGTGGACAGATACGCAGTATTTT.

The chain is built from TRBV25-1 and TRBJ2-2; D remains unclear. Germline CDR1 is MGHDK and CDR2 is SYGVNS. CDR3 length equals 13 residues. V was shortened by 4 bases and J by 6 bases, with 9 bases between the two germline ends. Here the CDR3 reads CASSGLGPGELFF. The CDR3 coding sequence is TGTGCCAGCAGTGGGCTTGGTCCCGGGGAGCTGTTTTTT.

In DNA form, the CDR3 reads TGCGCCAGCAGCCAAGTCTCAGGGGTTCGGAGTGGGACAGCTTGGGGTGGCTACACCTTC. It specifies CASSQVSGVRSGTAWGGYTF. The chain recombines TRBV4-1 with TRBJ1-2; TRBD1 agrees at 7 bases. Germline values: CDR1 MGHRA, CDR2 YSYEKL. The CDR3 consists of 20 residues. V shed 1 base and J 7 bases; nucleotides not matched to a gene: 24.

The chain employs TRBV5-1 and TRBJ1-4; TRBD1 is a possible D gene (5 bases). Deletions cut 5 bases from V and 3 bases from J, with 8 bases between. The CDR3 has 13 residues. Germline V CDR1 and CDR2: SGHRS, YFSETQ. CDR3 coding DNA: TGCGCCAGCAGGGGGCTGGCTAATGAAAAACTGTTTTTT. This sequence encodes CASRGLANEKLFF. The full variable domain, with the rest looked up from reference TRBV5-1 and TRBJ1-4, is KAGVTQTPRYLIKTRGQQVTLSCSPISGHRSVSWYQQTPGQGLQFLFEYFSETQRNKGNFPGRFSGRQFSNSRSEMNVSTLELGDSALYLCASRGLANEKLFFGSGTQLSVL.

This rearrangement joins TRBV5-4 to TRBJ1-2, with a weak D call TRBD1 (5 bases). There are 14 residues in the CDR3. With 3 bases removed from V and 6 bases from J, the gap between germline ends came to 15 bases. The germline CDR1 and CDR2 sequences are SGHNT and YYREEE (reference sequence). The CDR3 loop is CASSSIGRADGYTF. As DNA, the CDR3 is TGTGCCAGCAGCTCGATTGGCAGGGCGGATGGCTACACCTTC.

This chain connects TRBV19 to TRBJ1-2; D uncertain. The V end lost 4 bases, the J end lost 6 bases, and 12 bases lay between the germline ends. Germline V gives CDR1 LNHDA, CDR2 SQIVND (reference sequence). The length of the CDR3 is 13 residues. The CDR3 spells CASSNRQENGYTF. As DNA, the CDR3 is TGTGCCAGTAGTAATCGCCAGGAAAATGGCTACACCTTC.

The chain employs TRBV21-1 and TRBJ1-4; the table gives TRBD1 as D, unverified against the DNA. TRBV21-1 is a pseudogene segment. The CDR3 is 18 residues long. The CDR3 is CASSNRDRERATNEKLFF. The CDR3 region has the DNA TGTGCCAGCAGCAACCGGGACAGGGAAAGGGCAACTAATGAAAAACTGTTTTTT.

The CDR3: CASRREGANTMNEQFF. DNA of the CDR3: TGTGCCAGCAGAAGAGAGGGGGCAAATACAATGAATGAGCAGTTCTTC. The V gene is TRBV2, the J gene TRBJ2-1; the match to TRBD1 covers 7 bases. Trimming removed 6 bases from V and 7 bases from J; junction bases left unmatched: 15. Germline V gene lookup returns CDR1 SNHLY and CDR2 FYNNEI. This CDR3 comprises 16 residues.